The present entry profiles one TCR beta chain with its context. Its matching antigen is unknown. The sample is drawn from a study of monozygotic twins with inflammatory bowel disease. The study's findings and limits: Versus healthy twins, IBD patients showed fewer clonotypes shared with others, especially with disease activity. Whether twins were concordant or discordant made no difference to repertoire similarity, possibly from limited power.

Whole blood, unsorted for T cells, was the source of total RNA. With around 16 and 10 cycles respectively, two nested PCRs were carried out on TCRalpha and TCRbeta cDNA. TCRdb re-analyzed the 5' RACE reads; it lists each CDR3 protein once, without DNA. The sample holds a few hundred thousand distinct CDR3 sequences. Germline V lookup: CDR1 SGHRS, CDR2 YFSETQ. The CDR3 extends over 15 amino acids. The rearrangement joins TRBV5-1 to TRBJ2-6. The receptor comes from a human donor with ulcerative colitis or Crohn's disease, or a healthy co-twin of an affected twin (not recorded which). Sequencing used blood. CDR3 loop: CASSQAGSGANVLTF.